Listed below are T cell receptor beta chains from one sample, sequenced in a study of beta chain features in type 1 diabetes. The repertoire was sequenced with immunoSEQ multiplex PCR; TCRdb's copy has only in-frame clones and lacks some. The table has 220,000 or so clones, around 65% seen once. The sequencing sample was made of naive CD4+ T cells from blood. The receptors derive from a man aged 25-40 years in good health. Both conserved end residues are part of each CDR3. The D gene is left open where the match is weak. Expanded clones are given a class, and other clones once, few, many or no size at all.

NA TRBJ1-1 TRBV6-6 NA TGTGCCAGCAGCCAAAGGAGGCAGAATGAAGCTTTCTTT CASSQRRQNEAFF
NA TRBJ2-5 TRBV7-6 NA TGTGCCAGCAGCTTAGGACAAGAGACCCAGTACTTC CASSLGQETQYF
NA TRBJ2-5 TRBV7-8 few TGTGCCAGCAGCTCCATTCGAGCAACTACAGAGACCCAGTACTTC CASSSIRATTETQYF
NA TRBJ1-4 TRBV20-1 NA TGCAGTGCTAGCGAAGAAAAACTGTTTTTT CSASEEKLFF
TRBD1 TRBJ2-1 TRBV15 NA TGTGCCACCAGCAGAGACCCGACAGGGCGAAATGAGCAGTTCTTC CATSRDPTGRNEQFF
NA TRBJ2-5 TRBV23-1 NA TGCGCCAGCAGTCAAGGGATGGGGCCGGACCAAGAGACCCAGTACTTC CASSQGMGPDQETQYF
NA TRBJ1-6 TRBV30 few TGTGCCTGGAAAGCGGAGACCCCATCACCCCTCCACTTT CAWKAETPSPLHF
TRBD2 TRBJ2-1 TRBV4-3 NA TGCGCCAGCAGCCAAGATCATAGCGGGCAGTTCAATGAGCAGTTCTTC CASSQDHSGQFNEQFF
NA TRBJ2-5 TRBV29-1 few TGCAGCGTTGGGGGGGAGACCCAGTACTTC CSVGGETQYF
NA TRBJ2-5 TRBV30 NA TGTGCCTGGAGAGGGGATTGGTACGAGACCCAGTACTTC CAWRGDWYETQYF
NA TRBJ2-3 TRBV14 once TGTGCCAGCAGCCAAGATCGACGGGATACGCAGTATTTT CASSQDRRDTQYF
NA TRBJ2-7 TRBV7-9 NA TGTGCCAGCAGCTTACAGGTCCACTACGAGCAGTACTTC CASSLQVHYEQYF
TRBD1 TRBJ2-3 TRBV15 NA TGTGCCACCAGCAGAGATGGACAGGGACCAGGGGATACGCAGTATTTT CATSRDGQGPGDTQYF
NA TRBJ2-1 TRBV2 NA TGTGCCAGCGGAGGCGACTCGGGCTCCTACAATGAGCAGTTCTTC CASGGDSGSYNEQFF
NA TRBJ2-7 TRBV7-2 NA TGTGCCAGCAGCTTAGCAGGGTATGGGGCCGAGCAGTACTTC CASSLAGYGAEQYF
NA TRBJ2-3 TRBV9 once TGTGCCAGCAGCCCCGAATTATCTAGCACAGATACGCAGTATTTT CASSPELSSTDTQYF
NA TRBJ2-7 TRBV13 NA TGTGCCAGCAGCTTAAAGAAGGCCGGCGACGAGCAGTACTTC CASSLKKAGDEQYF
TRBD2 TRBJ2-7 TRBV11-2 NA TGTGCCAGCAGCTTAGTGCAAGGTAGCGGGAGCTACGAGCAGTACTTC CASSLVQGSGSYEQYF
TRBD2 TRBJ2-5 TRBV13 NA TGTGCCAGCAGCACGGGGAGGGAGGAGACCCAGTACTTC CASSTGREETQYF
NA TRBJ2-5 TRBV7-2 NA TGTGCCAGCAGCTTAGTTGGCTTAGGGGATGCCGGGACCCAGTACTTC CASSLVGLGDAGTQYF
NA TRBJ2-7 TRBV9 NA TGTGCCAGCAGCGCCGCTACAGGCAACTACGAGCAGTACTTC CASSAATGNYEQYF
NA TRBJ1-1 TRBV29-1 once TGCAGCGTTGAAAGGGTGCTGTTGAACACTGAAGCTTTCTTT CSVERVLLNTEAFF
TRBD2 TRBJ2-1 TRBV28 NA TGTGCCAGCGGGCCTAGCGGGAGAGGGCACAATGAGCAGTTCTTC CASGPSGRGHNEQFF
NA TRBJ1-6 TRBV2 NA TGTGCCAGCAGTGAGGTAGATTCACCCCTCCACTTT CASSEVDSPLHF
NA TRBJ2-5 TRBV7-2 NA TGTGCCAGCAGCTCGTACAGGGAAGAGACCCAGTACTTC CASSSYREETQYF
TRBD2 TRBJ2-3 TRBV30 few TGTGCCTGGAGCAGTCCACAGTCGCCTAGCGGCTACACAGATACGCAGTATTTT CAWSSPQSPSGYTDTQYF
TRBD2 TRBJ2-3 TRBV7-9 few TGTGCCACTCTGAATAGCGGGGGCACAGATACGCAGTATTTT CATLNSGGTDTQYF
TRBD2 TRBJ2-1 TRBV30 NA TGTGCCCGCCGACTAGCGGGGGGGAATGAGCAGTTCTTC CARRLAGGNEQFF
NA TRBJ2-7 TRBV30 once TGTGCCTGGAATAAAGGAACATTCAGCGACTACGAGCAGTACTTC CAWNKGTFSDYEQYF
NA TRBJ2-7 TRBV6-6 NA TGTGCCAGCAGCCAAGACAGGCGGTACGAGCAGTACTTC CASSQDRRYEQYF
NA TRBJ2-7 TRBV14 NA TGTGCCAGCAGCCTCACCTACGAGCAGTACTTC CASSLTYEQYF
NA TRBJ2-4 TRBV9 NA TGTGCCAGCAGCGTAGCAGGAGGTTCCAAAAACATTCAGTACTTC CASSVAGGSKNIQYF
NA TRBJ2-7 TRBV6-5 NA TGTGCCAGTCAGGGAGCCTCCTACGAGCAGTACTTC CASQGASYEQYF
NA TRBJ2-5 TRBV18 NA TGTGCCGGACGAGAGACCCAGTACTTC CAGRETQYF
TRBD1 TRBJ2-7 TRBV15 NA TGTGCCACCAGCAGAGATTCGACAGGGACGGACGAGCAGTACTTC CATSRDSTGTDEQYF
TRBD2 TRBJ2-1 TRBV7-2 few TGTGCCAGCAGTCAAGCGGGAGTCTTTGAAGAGCAGTTCTTC CASSQAGVFEEQFF
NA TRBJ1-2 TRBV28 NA TGTGCCAGCAGGGCCGGGACAATTTATGGCTACACCTTC CASRAGTIYGYTF
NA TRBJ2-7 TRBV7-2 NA TGTGCCAGCAGCTTAACCTCCCAGTACCAAAGTCAATTATTGAAACAGTACTTC CASSLTSQYQSQLLKQYF
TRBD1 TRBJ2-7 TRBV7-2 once TGTGCCAGCAGACAACAGGGGGCTTCCGCCGAGCAGTACTTC CASRQQGASAEQYF
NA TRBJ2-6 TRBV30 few TGTGCCTGGAGTGCACGCAGAGGGGACCCTGGGGCCAACGTCCTGACTTTC CAWSARRGDPGANVLTF
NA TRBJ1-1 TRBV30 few TGTGCCTGGAGTGTACCTTACATGAACACTGAAGCTTTCTTT CAWSVPYMNTEAFF
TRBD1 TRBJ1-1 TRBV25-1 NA TGTGCCAGCAGTGATCCCAGGGGGCGTCTTGGTCACACTGAAGCTTTCTTT CASSDPRGRLGHTEAFF
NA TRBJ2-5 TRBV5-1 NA TGCGCCAGCAGCTCCCTCCTGGGGGCTGAGACCCAGTACTTC CASSSLLGAETQYF
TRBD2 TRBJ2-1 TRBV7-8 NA TGTGCCAGCAGCGTCGGACTAGCGGAGCGCAATGAGCAGTTCTTC CASSVGLAERNEQFF
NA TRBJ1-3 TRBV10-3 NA TGTGCCATCAGTGAGTCTAACTGGATCTCTGGAAACACCATATATTTT CAISESNWISGNTIYF